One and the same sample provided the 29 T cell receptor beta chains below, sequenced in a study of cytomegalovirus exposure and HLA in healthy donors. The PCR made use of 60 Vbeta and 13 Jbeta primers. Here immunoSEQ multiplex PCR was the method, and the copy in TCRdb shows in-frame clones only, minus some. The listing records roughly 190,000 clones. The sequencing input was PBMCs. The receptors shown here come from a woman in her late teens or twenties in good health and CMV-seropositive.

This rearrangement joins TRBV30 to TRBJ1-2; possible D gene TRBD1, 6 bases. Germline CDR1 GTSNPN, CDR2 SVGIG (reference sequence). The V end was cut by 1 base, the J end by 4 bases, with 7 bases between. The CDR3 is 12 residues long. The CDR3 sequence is CAWSGRGYGYTF. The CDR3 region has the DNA TGTGCCTGGAGTGGCAGGGGCTATGGCTACACCTTC.

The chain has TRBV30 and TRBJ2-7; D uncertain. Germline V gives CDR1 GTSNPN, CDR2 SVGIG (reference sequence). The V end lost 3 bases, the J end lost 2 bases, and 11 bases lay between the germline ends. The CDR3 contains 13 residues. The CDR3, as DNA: TGTGCCTGGAGACCAGGATCTACCTACGAGCAGTACTTC. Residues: CAWRPGSTYEQYF.

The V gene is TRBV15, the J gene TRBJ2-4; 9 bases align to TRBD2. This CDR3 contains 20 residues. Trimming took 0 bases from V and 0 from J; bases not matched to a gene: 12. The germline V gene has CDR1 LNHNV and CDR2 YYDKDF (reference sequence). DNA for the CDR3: TGTGCCACCAGCAGAGATAGGGTTAGCGGGGGTACACTAGCCAAAAACATTCAGTACTTC. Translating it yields CATSRDRVSGGTLAKNIQYF.

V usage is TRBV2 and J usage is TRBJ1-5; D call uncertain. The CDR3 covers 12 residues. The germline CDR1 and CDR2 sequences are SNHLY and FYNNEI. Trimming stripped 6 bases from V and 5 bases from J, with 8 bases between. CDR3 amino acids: CASRGRDQPQHF. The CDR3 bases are TGTGCCAGCAGAGGGAGGGATCAGCCCCAGCATTTT.

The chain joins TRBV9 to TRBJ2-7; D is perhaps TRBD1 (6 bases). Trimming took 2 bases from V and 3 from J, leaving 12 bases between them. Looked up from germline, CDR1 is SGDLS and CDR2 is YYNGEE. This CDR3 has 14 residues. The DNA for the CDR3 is TGTGCCAGCAGCGTGACTCCGGGACACTACGAGCAGTACTTC. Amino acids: CASSVTPGHYEQYF.

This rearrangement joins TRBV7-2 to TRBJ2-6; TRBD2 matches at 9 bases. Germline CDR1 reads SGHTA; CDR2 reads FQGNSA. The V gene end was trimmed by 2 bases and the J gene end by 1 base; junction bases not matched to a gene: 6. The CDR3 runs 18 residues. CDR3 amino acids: CASSLTLSGGSGANVLTF. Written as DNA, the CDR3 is TGTGCCAGCAGCTTAACCCTCAGCGGGGGGTCTGGGGCCAACGTCCTGACTTTC.

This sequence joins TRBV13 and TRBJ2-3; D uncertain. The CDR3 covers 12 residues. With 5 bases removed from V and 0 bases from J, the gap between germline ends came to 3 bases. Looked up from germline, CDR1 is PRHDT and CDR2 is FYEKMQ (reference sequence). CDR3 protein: CASSHSTDTQYF. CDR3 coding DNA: TGTGCCAGCAGCCATAGCACAGATACGCAGTATTTT.

The CDR3 reads CASSIGGISYEQYF. The CDR3 nucleotides read TGTGCCAGTAGTATTGGCGGGATTTCCTACGAGCAGTACTTC. This chain uses TRBV19 with TRBJ2-7, with TRBD2 as a possible D gene (6 bases). Per germline, CDR1 LNHDA and CDR2 SQIVND (reference sequence). The CDR3 spans 14 residues. The V and J ends lost 3 bases and 1 base respectively, with 10 bases between them.

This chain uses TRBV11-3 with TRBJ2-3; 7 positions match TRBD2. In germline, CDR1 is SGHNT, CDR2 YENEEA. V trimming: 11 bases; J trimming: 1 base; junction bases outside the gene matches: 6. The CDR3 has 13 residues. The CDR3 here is CASARGGTDTQYF. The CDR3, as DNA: TGTGCCTCCGCCCGGGGGGGCACAGATACGCAGTATTTT.

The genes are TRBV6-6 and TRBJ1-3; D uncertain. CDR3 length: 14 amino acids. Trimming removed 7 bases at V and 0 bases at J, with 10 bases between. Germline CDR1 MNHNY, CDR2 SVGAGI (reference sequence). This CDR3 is CASTLQSSGNTIYF. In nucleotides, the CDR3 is TGTGCCAGCACCTTACAGAGCTCTGGAAACACCATATATTTT.

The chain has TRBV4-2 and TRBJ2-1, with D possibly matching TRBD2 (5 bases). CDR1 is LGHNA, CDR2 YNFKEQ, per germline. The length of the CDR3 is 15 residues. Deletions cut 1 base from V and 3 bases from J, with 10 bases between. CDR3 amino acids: CASSQGERNYNEQFF. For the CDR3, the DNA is TGTGCCAGCAGCCAAGGGGAGCGGAACTACAATGAGCAGTTCTTC.

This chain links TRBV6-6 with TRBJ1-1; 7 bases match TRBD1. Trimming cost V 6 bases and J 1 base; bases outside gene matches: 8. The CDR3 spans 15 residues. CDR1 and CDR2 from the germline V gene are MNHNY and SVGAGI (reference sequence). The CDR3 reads CASRGSGQKNTEAFF. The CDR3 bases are TGTGCCAGCAGAGGGTCGGGACAGAAGAACACTGAAGCTTTCTTT.

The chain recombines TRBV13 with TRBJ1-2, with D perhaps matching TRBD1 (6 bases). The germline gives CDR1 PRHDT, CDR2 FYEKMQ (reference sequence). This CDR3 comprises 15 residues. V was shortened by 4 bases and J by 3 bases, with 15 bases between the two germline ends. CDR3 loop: CASSYHRENDYGYTF. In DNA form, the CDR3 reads TGTGCCAGCAGCTACCACAGGGAGAACGACTATGGCTACACCTTC.

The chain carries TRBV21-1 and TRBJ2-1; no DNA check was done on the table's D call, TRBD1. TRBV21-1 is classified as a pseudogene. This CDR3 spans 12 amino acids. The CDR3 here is CASTPTTGRKFF. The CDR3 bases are TGTGCCAGCACCCCGACGACAGGGAGGAAGTTCTTC.

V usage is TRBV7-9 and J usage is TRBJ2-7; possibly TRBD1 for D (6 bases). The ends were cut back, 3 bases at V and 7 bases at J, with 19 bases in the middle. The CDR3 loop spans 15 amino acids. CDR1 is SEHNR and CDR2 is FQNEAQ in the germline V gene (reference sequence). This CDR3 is CASSFQQGSTGEQYF. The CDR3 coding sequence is TGTGCCAGCAGCTTTCAGCAGGGGTCGACGGGGGAGCAGTACTTC. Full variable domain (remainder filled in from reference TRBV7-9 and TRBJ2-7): DTGVSQNPRHKITKRGQNVTFRCDPISEHNRLYWYRQTLGQGPEFLTYFQNEAQLEKSRLLSDRFSAERPKGSFSTLEIQRTEQGDSAMYLCASSFQQGSTGEQYFGPGTRLTVT.

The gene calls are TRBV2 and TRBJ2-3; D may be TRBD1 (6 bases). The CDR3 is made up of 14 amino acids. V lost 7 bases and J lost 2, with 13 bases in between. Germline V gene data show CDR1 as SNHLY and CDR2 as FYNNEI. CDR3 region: CASNLQGITDTQYF. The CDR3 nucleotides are TGTGCCAGCAACCTACAGGGCATCACAGATACGCAGTATTTT.

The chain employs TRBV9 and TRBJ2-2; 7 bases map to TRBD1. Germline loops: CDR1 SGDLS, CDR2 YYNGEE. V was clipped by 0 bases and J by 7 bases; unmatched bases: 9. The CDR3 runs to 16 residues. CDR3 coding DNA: TGTGCCAGCAGCGTAGTTGACAGGGTAGTTAGCGGGGAGCTGTTTTTT. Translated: CASSVVDRVVSGELFF.

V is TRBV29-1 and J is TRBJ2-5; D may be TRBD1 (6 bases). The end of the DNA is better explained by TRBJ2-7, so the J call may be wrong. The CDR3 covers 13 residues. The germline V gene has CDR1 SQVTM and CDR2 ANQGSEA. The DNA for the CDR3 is TGCAGCGTCTCGGGACACCTTGGGCTCGAGCAGTACTTC. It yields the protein CSVSGHLGLEQYF.

In DNA, the CDR3 is TGTGCCTGGAGTGTAGTTCGGGGAGCTGGCTACACCTTC. Amino acid sequence: CAWSVVRGAGYTF. The V gene is TRBV30, the J gene TRBJ1-2; D gene unclear. The CDR3 runs to 13 residues. The V gene's germline CDR1 is GTSNPN and CDR2 SVGIG (reference sequence). V dropped 0 bases and J dropped 7 bases, with 12 bases sitting between them. Variable domain in full (rest from reference TRBV30 and TRBJ1-2): SQTIHQWPATLVQPVGSPLSLECTVEGTSNPNLYWYRQAAGRGLQLLFYSVGIGQISSEVPQNLSASRPQDRQFILSSKKLLLSDSGFYLCAWSVVRGAGYTFGSGTRLTVV.

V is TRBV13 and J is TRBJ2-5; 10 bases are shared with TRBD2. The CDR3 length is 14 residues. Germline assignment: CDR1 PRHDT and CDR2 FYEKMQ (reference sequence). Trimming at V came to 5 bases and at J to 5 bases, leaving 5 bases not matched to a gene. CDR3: CASSTAGGLETQYF. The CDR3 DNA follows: TGTGCCAGCAGCACAGCGGGGGGGCTGGAGACCCAGTACTTC.

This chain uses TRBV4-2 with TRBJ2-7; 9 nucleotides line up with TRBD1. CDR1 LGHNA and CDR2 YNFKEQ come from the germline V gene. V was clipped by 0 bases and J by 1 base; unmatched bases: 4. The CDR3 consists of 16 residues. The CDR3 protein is CASSQDPGTGSYEQYF. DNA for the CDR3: TGTGCCAGCAGCCAAGATCCCGGGACAGGGTCCTACGAGCAGTACTTC.

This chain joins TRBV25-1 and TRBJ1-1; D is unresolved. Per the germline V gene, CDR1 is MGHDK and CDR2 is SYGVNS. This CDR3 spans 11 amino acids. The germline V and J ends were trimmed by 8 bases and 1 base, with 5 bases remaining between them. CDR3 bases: TGTGCCAGCCGGGGGAACACTGAAGCTTTCTTT. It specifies CASRGNTEAFF.

The CDR3 reads CASSGHSYEQYF. DNA of the CDR3: TGTGCCAGCAGTGGACACTCCTACGAGCAGTACTTC. This rearrangement joins TRBV2 to TRBJ2-7; D remains unclear. From germline, CDR1 is SNHLY and CDR2 FYNNEI. Trimming shortened V by 4 bases and J by 0 bases, and 4 bases separated the two germline ends. The CDR3 extends over 12 amino acids.

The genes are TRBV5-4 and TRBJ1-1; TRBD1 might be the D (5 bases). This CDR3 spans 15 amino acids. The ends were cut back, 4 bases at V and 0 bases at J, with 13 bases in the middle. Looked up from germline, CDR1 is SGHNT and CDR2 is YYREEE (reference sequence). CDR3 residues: CASSGGGRLNTEAFF. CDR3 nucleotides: TGTGCCAGCAGCGGGGGGGGACGGCTGAACACTGAAGCTTTCTTT.

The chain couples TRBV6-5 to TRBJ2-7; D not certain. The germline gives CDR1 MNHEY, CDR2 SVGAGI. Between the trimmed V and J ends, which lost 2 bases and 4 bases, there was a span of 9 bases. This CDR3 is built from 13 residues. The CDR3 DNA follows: TGTGCCAGCAGTTACCCCGGGTCATACGAGCAGTACTTC. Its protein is CASSYPGSYEQYF.

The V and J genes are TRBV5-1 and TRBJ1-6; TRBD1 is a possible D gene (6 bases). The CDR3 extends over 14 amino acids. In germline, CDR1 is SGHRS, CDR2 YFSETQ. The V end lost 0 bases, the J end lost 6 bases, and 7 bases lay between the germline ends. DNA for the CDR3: TGCGCCAGCAGCTTGGAGGACAGTAATTCACCCCTCCACTTT. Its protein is CASSLEDSNSPLHF.

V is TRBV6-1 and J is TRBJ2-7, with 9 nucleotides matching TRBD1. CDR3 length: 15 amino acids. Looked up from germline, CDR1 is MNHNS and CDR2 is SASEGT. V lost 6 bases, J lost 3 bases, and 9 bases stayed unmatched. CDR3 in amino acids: CASRVRRDRDYEQYF. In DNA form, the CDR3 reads TGTGCCAGCAGAGTTAGACGGGACAGGGACTACGAGCAGTACTTC.

The CDR3 coding sequence is TGTGCCAGCAGTGTTTCTACTACGGGCGGGGAGCTGTTTTTT. Translated, it gives CASSVSTTGGELFF. This sequence joins TRBV2 and TRBJ2-2; D is unclear. Trimming pared 4 bases from V and 7 bases from J, leaving 13 bases between. Germline CDR1 and CDR2: SNHLY and FYNNEI. The CDR3 is made up of 14 amino acids.

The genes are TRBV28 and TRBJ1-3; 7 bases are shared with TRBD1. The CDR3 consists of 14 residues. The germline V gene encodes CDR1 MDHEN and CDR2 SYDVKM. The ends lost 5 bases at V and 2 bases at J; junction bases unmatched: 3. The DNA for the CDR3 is TGTGCCAGCAGTCAGCAGGGGGCTGGAAACACCATATATTTT. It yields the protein CASSQQGAGNTIYF.